The next 32 T cell receptor beta chains were all read from a single sample in a study of cytomegalovirus exposure and HLA in healthy donors. Libraries were prepared by immunoSEQ multiplex PCR; TCRdb keeps only in-frame clonotypes and omits some of them. The sample records about 82,000 clones, 90% to 95% being singletons. What was sequenced was PBMCs. The receptors were gathered from a man aged 18 to 29 in good health and CMV-seronegative.

This chain joins TRBV7-9 and TRBJ2-7, with 9 bases aligning to TRBD1. The germline CDR1 and CDR2 sequences are SEHNR and FQNEAQ (reference sequence). J gave up 5 bases and V 5 bases, and 10 bases lay outside the gene matches. The CDR3 covers 15 residues. CDR3 nucleotides: TGTGCCAGCAGCCGGCTACGGGACAGGGACCACGAGCAGTACTTC. This gives the protein CASSRLRDRDHEQYF.

This chain links TRBV7-2 with TRBJ1-5; D might be TRBD1 (6 bases). V was trimmed by 5 bases and J by 0 bases, leaving 8 bases between them. From germline, CDR1 is SGHTA and CDR2 FQGNSA. The CDR3 is 14 residues long. The CDR3 sequence: CASSGTLSNQPQHF. The CDR3 coding sequence is TGTGCCAGCAGCGGGACACTTAGCAATCAGCCCCAGCATTTT.

V is TRBV11-3 and J is TRBJ2-1; 13 nucleotides line up with TRBD2. Looked up from germline, CDR1 is SGHNT and CDR2 is YENEEA. The CDR3 length is 16 residues. V shed 4 bases and J 7 bases; nucleotides not matched to a gene: 7. The CDR3 sequence: CASSYETSGRINEQFF. The CDR3 DNA sequence: TGTGCCAGCAGCTACGAGACTAGCGGGAGGATAAATGAGCAGTTCTTC.

This clone appeared once. The J gene is TRBJ1-4, the V gene TRBV5-1, with D unresolved. In germline, CDR1 is SGHRS, CDR2 YFSETQ. Deletions cut 4 bases from V and 1 base from J, with 14 bases between. This CDR3 region has 16 residues. Here the CDR3 reads CASSGGGAGTNEKLFF. The CDR3 DNA is TGCGCCAGCAGCGGCGGAGGAGCGGGAACTAATGAAAAACTGTTTTTT.

The chain combines TRBV19 with TRBJ2-3; 10 bases map to TRBD2. CDR1 is LNHDA, CDR2 SQIVND, per germline (reference sequence). V lost 2 bases, J lost 1 base, and 9 bases stayed unmatched. CDR3 size: 18 residues. CDR3 residues: CASSIRRVAGGRTDTQYF. The CDR3 bases are TGTGCCAGTAGTATAAGGAGGGTAGCGGGGGGCCGCACAGATACGCAGTATTTT.

The V gene is TRBV11-2, the J gene TRBJ1-6; 7 nucleotides match TRBD1. Trimming at V came to 4 bases and at J to 3 bases, leaving 12 bases not matched to a gene. From germline, CDR1 is SGHAT and CDR2 FQNNGV. The CDR3 totals 18 residues. This chain's CDR3 is CASSSNYNRDSYNSPLHF. DNA for the CDR3: TGTGCCAGCAGCTCAAACTATAATCGGGACAGCTATAATTCACCCCTCCACTTT.

The rearrangement joins TRBV19 to TRBJ2-7, with 9 bases that match TRBD1. The length of the CDR3 is 12 residues. Germline CDR1 reads LNHDA; CDR2 reads SQIVND (reference sequence). V lost 11 bases and J lost 5; bases outside the gene matches: 7. In DNA, the CDR3 is TGTGCCTCCGGGACAGGGATCAACGAGCAGTACTTC. It specifies CASGTGINEQYF.

The chain has TRBV11-2 and TRBJ1-4; D gene unclear. The germline V gene encodes CDR1 SGHAT and CDR2 FQNNGV. CDR3 size: 15 residues. The V end lost 5 bases, the J end lost 0 bases, and 10 bases lay between the germline ends. For the CDR3, the DNA is TGTGCCAGCAGCACTATGGGTACAACTAATGAAAAACTGTTTTTT. Translated, it gives CASSTMGTTNEKLFF.

The gene calls are TRBV2 and TRBJ1-6, with 7 bases that match TRBD1. From germline, CDR1 is SNHLY and CDR2 FYNNEI. V lost 7 bases, J lost 14 bases, and 20 bases stayed unmatched. The CDR3 extends over 16 amino acids. CDR3: CASIPRGNRLGLSLHF. For the CDR3, the DNA is TGTGCCAGCATCCCCAGGGGGAACAGGCTGGGTCTTTCCCTCCACTTT.

The chain links TRBV15 to TRBJ2-1, with TRBD1 matching 8 bases. The CDR3 extends over 15 amino acids. CDR1 is LNHNV and CDR2 is YYDKDF in the germline V gene (reference sequence). Trimming at V came to 5 bases and at J to 4 bases, leaving 7 bases not matched to a gene. CDR3 nucleotide sequence: TGTGCCACCAGCCGCGCAGGGGGCGCGTACAATGAGCAGTTCTTC. It yields the protein CATSRAGGAYNEQFF.

J is TRBJ2-7 and V is TRBV29-1, with 10 bases identical to TRBD1. CDR1 is SQVTM, CDR2 ANQGSEA, per germline. With 7 bases clipped from V and 2 bases from J, the junction kept 5 bases outside the gene matches. There are 13 residues in the CDR3. CDR3: CSARDRGPYEQYF. CDR3 sequence (DNA): TGCAGCGCCCGGGACAGGGGCCCCTACGAGCAGTACTTC.

The chain employs TRBV6-1 and TRBJ1-1, with a weak D call TRBD1 (6 bases). Looked up from germline, CDR1 is MNHNS and CDR2 is SASEGT. This CDR3 spans 15 amino acids. Trimming took off 8 bases at V and 0 bases at J, with 16 bases between the two ends. The CDR3 loop reads CASLGYRALNTEAFF. The CDR3 nucleotides are TGTGCCAGCTTGGGGTACAGGGCCCTGAACACTGAAGCTTTCTTT.

The rearrangement uses TRBV7-9 and TRBJ1-1; D not certain. V shed 1 base and J shed 0 bases, with 9 bases lying between them. CDR3 length equals 15 residues. Germline V gives CDR1 SEHNR, CDR2 FQNEAQ (reference sequence). This chain's CDR3 is CASSLGQPVNTEAFF. The CDR3 DNA reads TGTGCCAGCAGCTTAGGACAACCCGTGAACACTGAAGCTTTCTTT.

The V gene is TRBV19, the J gene TRBJ1-2; D unclear. V was pared by 4 bases and J by 0 bases, with 6 bases between. Germline V lookup: CDR1 LNHDA, CDR2 SQIVND (reference sequence). The CDR3 is 13 amino acids. Here the CDR3 DNA reads TGTGCCAGTAGTACAGGCCCTAACTATGGCTACACCTTC. Translated, it gives CASSTGPNYGYTF.

The chain joins TRBV6-5 to TRBJ1-5, with D uncertain. CDR3 size: 15 residues. Germline assignment: CDR1 MNHEY and CDR2 SVGAGI. V lost 8 bases, J lost 3 bases, and 17 bases lay in between. The CDR3 sequence is CASRFTGSVNQPQHF. The CDR3, as DNA: TGTGCCAGCCGATTTACGGGGTCCGTCAATCAGCCCCAGCATTTT.

In regard to this clone: Other nucleotide sequences in the sample specify the same CDR3. The V and J genes are TRBV11-2 and TRBJ1-3; the D is unclear. Trimming shortened V by 3 bases and J by 4 bases, and 4 bases separated the two germline ends. The CDR3 contains 12 residues. Germline V CDR1 and CDR2: SGHAT, FQNNGV. CDR3 sequence (DNA): TGTGCCAGCAGCTTGAGCGGAAACACCATATATTTT. Encoded protein: CASSLSGNTIYF.

V usage is TRBV9 and J usage is TRBJ2-7; 8 bases line up with TRBD2. V was pared by 0 bases and J by 2 bases, with 4 bases of the junction left unmatched. The CDR3 is 15 amino acids. CDR1 and CDR2 (germline): SGDLS, YYNGEE. The CDR3 reads CASSVAAGGPYEQYF. In nucleotides, the CDR3 is TGTGCCAGCAGCGTAGCGGCGGGAGGACCCTACGAGCAGTACTTC.

On this clone: One end of the junction does not line up with germline, which may come from a read error. The chain links TRBV6-1 to TRBJ2-7, with 7 bases fitting TRBD1. The V gene's germline CDR1 is MNHNS and CDR2 SASEGT. The length of the CDR3 is 16 residues. Written as DNA, the CDR3 is TGTGCCAGCAGCGAAGCAACAGGGGTAGGCACCTACGAGCAGTACTTC. Its translation is CASSEATGVGTYEQYF.

The DNA of the CDR3 is TGTGCCAGCAGCACTGAACTAGGGCGGACGACCGGGGAGCTGTTTTTT. Translation: CASSTELGRTTGELFF. The rearrangement links TRBV11-1 to TRBJ2-2; D might be TRBD2 (5 bases). The V end was cut by 5 bases, the J end by 5 bases, with 18 bases between. The CDR3 contains 16 residues. CDR1 SGHAT and CDR2 FQDESV come from the germline V gene (reference sequence).

This rearrangement joins TRBV14 to TRBJ2-4; 11 nucleotides align to TRBD1. Germline V lookup: CDR1 SGHDN, CDR2 FVKESK. V was clipped by 2 bases and J by 2 bases; unmatched bases: 8. CDR3 length: 18 amino acids. CDR3 residues: CASSQLSRDRGTKNIQYF. The CDR3, as DNA: TGTGCCAGCAGCCAACTGTCCCGGGACAGGGGGACCAAAAACATTCAGTACTTC.

CDR3 loop: CAWKGISNTGELFF. In nucleotides, the CDR3 is TGTGCCTGGAAGGGGATCTCGAACACCGGGGAGCTGTTTTTT. The V call is TRBV30, the J call TRBJ2-2, with D possibly matching TRBD1 (5 bases). The CDR3 consists of 14 residues. Trimming took off 4 bases at V and 0 bases at J, with 9 bases between the two ends. Germline-derived CDR1 and CDR2 are GTSNPN and SVGIG (reference sequence).

This chain joins TRBV5-4 and TRBJ2-1; 9 positions agree with TRBD1. Germline values: CDR1 SGHNT, CDR2 YYREEE (reference sequence). CDR3 size: 17 residues. V gave up 0 bases and J gave up 6 bases; unmatched junction bases: 10. CDR3 region: CASSLEGWGQGSNEQFF. The DNA of the CDR3 is TGTGCCAGCAGCTTGGAGGGGTGGGGACAGGGAAGCAATGAGCAGTTCTTC.

CDR3 loop: CASSLSRQGTSYEQYF. Written as DNA, the CDR3 is TGTGCCAGCAGTTTATCAAGGCAGGGGACCTCCTACGAGCAGTACTTC. This chain links TRBV27 with TRBJ2-7; D perhaps matches TRBD1 (6 bases). The CDR3 runs 16 residues. Germline-derived CDR1 and CDR2 are MNHEY and SMNVEV (reference sequence). Trimming took off 0 bases at V and 0 bases at J, with 12 bases between the two ends.

The chain couples TRBV5-1 to TRBJ1-1; D unclear. The length of the CDR3 is 14 residues. V was cut by 1 base and J by 1 base, with 8 bases left in between. CDR1 and CDR2 from the germline V gene are SGHRS and YFSETQ. CDR3 region: CASSLNAENTEAFF. CDR3 nucleotides: TGCGCCAGCAGCTTGAACGCAGAGAACACTGAAGCTTTCTTT.

The V call is TRBV5-4, the J call TRBJ2-7, with D possibly TRBD1 on 5 matching bases. Trimming stripped 0 bases from V and 1 base from J, with 8 bases between. The V gene's germline CDR1 is SGHNT and CDR2 YYREEE (reference sequence). This CDR3 is built from 14 residues. The CDR3 nucleotides are TGTGCCAGCAGCTTGGGGGCAGGGTCCTACGAGCAGTACTTC. Its translation: CASSLGAGSYEQYF.

The chain combines TRBV6-1 with TRBJ2-3; D is perhaps TRBD2 (7 bases). From germline, CDR1 is MNHNS and CDR2 SASEGT. This CDR3 spans 17 amino acids. V was trimmed by 2 bases and J by 1 base, leaving 16 bases between them. Here the CDR3 DNA reads TGTGCCAGCAGTGAAAGGCGTGCGGGGGCTCGCACAGATACGCAGTATTTT. Encoded protein: CASSERRAGARTDTQYF.

The V call is TRBV9, the J call TRBJ1-1; possible D gene TRBD1, 6 bases. This CDR3 has 13 amino acids. V lost 3 bases and J lost 3, with 9 bases in between. The V gene's germline CDR1 is SGDLS and CDR2 YYNGEE. The CDR3 sequence is CASSARQDTEAFF. Here the CDR3 DNA reads TGTGCCAGCAGCGCTAGACAGGACACTGAAGCTTTCTTT.

The gene calls are TRBV7-6 and TRBJ2-5; TRBD1 aligns across 9 bases. With V trimmed by 1 base and J by 10 bases, 7 bases remained unmatched. The length of the CDR3 is 14 residues. Germline V CDR1 and CDR2: SGHVS, FNYEAQ. The CDR3 reads CASSLEGGQGVQYF. The CDR3 DNA follows: TGTGCCAGCAGCTTAGAGGGGGGACAGGGCGTCCAGTACTTC. Full variable domain (outside the CDR3, taken from reference TRBV7-6 and TRBJ2-5): GAGVSQSPRYKVTKRGQDVALRCDPISGHVSLYWYRQALGQGPEFLTYFNYEAQQDKSGLPNDRFSAERPEGSISTLTIQRTEQRDSAMYRCASSLEGGQGVQYFGPGTRLLVL.

CDR3 sequence (DNA): TGCGCCAGCAGCCAGGGGCTAGCCAAAAACATTCAGTACTTC. Amino acid sequence: CASSQGLAKNIQYF. V gene TRBV4-3 combines with J gene TRBJ2-4; tentative D call: TRBD1 (5 bases). CDR3 length: 14 amino acids. Between the trimmed V and J ends, which lost 3 bases and 0 bases, there was a span of 6 bases. Germline CDR1 is LGHNA and CDR2 is YSLEER.

The rearrangement joins TRBV7-2 to TRBJ1-2; the match to TRBD1 covers 7 bases. The CDR3 contains 15 residues. Germline CDR1 SGHTA, CDR2 FQGNSA. V lost 1 base, J lost 4 bases, and 6 bases stayed unmatched. CDR3 coding DNA: TGTGCCAGCAGCTTAGTACAGGGGAGTATCTATGGCTACACCTTC. Translation gives CASSLVQGSIYGYTF.

This clone was observed a single time. The CDR3 nucleotides read TGTGCCAGCAGTGACTCTTACTCTGGGGCCAACGTCCTGACTTTC. It yields the protein CASSDSYSGANVLTF. The chain carries TRBV6-4 and TRBJ2-6, with D uncertain. This CDR3 has 15 residues. The germline V gene encodes CDR1 MRHNA and CDR2 SNTAGT. V gave up 0 bases and J gave up 0 bases, with 3 bases separating them.

DNA of the CDR3: TGTGCCAGCAGCTTCTCCGGGACAGGGGGCTACGAGCAGTACTTC. Protein sequence: CASSFSGTGGYEQYF. The rearrangement joins TRBV7-2 to TRBJ2-7; 11 nucleotides match TRBD1. Trimming cost V 3 bases and J 3 bases; bases outside gene matches: 4. Per the germline V gene, CDR1 is SGHTA and CDR2 is FQGNSA. This CDR3 is 15 amino acids long. Using reference TRBV7-2 and TRBJ2-7 for the parts outside the CDR3, the full variable domain is GAGVSQSPSNKVTEKGKDVELRCDPISGHTALYWYRQSLGQGLEFLIYFQGNSAPDKSGLPSDRFSAERTGGSVSTLTIQRTQQEDSAVYLCASSFSGTGGYEQYFGPGTRLTVT.